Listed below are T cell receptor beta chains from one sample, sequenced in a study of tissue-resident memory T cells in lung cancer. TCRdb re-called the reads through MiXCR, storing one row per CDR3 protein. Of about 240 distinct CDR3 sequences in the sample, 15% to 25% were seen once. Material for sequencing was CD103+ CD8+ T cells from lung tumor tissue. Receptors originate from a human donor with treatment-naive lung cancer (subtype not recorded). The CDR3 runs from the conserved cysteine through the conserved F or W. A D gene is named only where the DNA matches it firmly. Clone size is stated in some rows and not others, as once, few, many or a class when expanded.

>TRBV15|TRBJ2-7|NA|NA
CATSNGLSYEQYF
TGTGCCACCAGCAACGGGTTATCCTACGAGCAGTACTTC
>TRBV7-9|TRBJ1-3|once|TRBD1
CASSDRDPSGNAIYF
TGTGCCAGCAGCGACAGGGATCCCTCTGGAAACGCCATATATTTT
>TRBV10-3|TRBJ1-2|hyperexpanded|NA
CAISGWWTDYGYTF
TGTGCCATCAGTGGGTGGTGGACAGACTATGGCTACACCTTC
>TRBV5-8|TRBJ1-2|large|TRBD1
CASSLRWTGQDGYTF
TGTGCCAGCAGCTTGCGCTGGACAGGGCAGGATGGCTACACCTTC
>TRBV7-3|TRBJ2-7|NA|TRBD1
CASSFSGQSYEQYF
TGTGCCAGCAGCTTTTCGGGACAGTCCTACGAGCAGTACTTC
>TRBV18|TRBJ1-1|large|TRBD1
CASSPEDRVRSTEAFF
TGTGCCAGCTCACCGGAGGACAGGGTGAGGAGCACTGAAGCTTTCTTT
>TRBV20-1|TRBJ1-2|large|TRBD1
CSARDPRGYGYYGYTF
TGCAGTGCTAGAGATCCCAGGGGGTATGGCTACTATGGCTACACCTTC
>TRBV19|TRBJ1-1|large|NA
CASSSHTEAFF
TGTGCCAGTAGTTCCCACACTGAAGCTTTCTTT
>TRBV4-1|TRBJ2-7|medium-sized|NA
CASSPDWFQVYEQYF
TGCGCCAGCAGCCCAGACTGGTTCCAGGTCTACGAGCAGTACTTC
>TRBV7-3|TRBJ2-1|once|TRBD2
CASSFSGGPYNEQF
TGTGCCAGCAGCTTTTCGGGAGGGCCCTACAATGAGCAGTTC
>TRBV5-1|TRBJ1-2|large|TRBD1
CARRQGYGYTF
TGCGCCAGGAGACAGGGCTATGGCTACACCTTC
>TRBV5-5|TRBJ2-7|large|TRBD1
CASSLAQGAGYEQYF
TGTGCCAGCAGCTTGGCCCAGGGGGCCGGGTACGAGCAGTACTTC
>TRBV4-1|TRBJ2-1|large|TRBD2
CASSQEYGGAQNEQFF
TGCGCCAGCAGCCAAGAGTACGGGGGGGCCCAGAATGAGCAGTTCTTC
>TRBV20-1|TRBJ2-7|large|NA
CSARDDLKPAEQYF
TGCAGTGCTAGAGATGACCTTAAACCTGCCGAGCAGTACTTC
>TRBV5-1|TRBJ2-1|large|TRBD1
CASSWAPGQPDNEQFF
TGCGCCAGCAGCTGGGCCCCGGGACAGCCCGACAATGAGCAGTTCTTC
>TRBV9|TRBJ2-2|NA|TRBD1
CARSRGQDTGELFF
TGTGCCAGAAGCCGCGGACAGGACACCGGTGAGCTGTTTTTT
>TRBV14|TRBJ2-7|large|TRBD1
CASSHPGQGIYEQYF
TGTGCCAGCAGCCACCCGGGACAGGGGATTTACGAGCAGTACTTC
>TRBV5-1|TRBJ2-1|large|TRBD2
CASSADSGRVAEQFF
TGCGCCAGCAGCGCCGATAGCGGGAGAGTCGCTGAGCAGTTCTTC
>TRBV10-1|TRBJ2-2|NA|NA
CASSSRIGELFF
TGCGCCAGCAGTAGCAGGATCGGGGAGCTGTTTTTT
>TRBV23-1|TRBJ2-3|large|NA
CQAVGDVADTQYF
TGCCAAGCCGTGGGGGACGTGGCAGATACGCAGTATTTT
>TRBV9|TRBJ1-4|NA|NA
CASSAGGAGVEEKLFF
TGTGCCAGCAGCGCCGGCGGCGCGGGGGTGGAGGAAAAACTGTTTTTT
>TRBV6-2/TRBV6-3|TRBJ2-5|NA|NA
CASSRGAILQETQYF
TGTGCCAGCAGTCGGGGTGCTATACTACAAGAGACCCAGTACTTC
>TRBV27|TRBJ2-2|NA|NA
CASSLGGRELFF
TGTGCCAGCTCCCTGGGGGGCCGGGAACTGTTTTTT
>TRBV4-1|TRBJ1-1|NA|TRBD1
CASSTRTGDTEAFF
TGCGCCAGCAGCACACGGACAGGGGACACTGAAGCTTTCTTT
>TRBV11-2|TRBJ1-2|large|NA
CASSLGGGLDGYTF
TGTGCCAGCAGCTTAGGCGGGGGCCTCGATGGCTACACCTTC
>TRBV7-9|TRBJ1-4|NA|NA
CASPSGFSTNEKLFF
TGTGCCAGCCCAAGTGGATTTTCAACTAATGAAAAACTGTTTTTT
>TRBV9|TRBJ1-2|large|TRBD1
CASSVGATGTGAPGGYTF
TGTGCCAGCAGCGTAGGGGCAACCGGGACAGGGGCTCCTGGCGGCTACACCTTC
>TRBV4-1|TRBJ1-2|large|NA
CASSQDVWTAYGYTF
TGCGCCAGCAGCCAAGATGTTTGGACAGCCTATGGCTACACCTTC
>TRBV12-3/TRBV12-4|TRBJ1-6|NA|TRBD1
CASSFMRPGQGAVGDSPLRF
TGTGCCAGCAGCTTCATGCGGCCGGGACAGGGGGCGGTGGGGGATTCACCCCTCCGCTTT
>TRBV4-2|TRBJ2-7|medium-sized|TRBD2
CASSQEGTSATYEQYF
TGTGCCAGCAGCCAAGAGGGAACTAGCGCGACCTACGAGCAGTACTTC
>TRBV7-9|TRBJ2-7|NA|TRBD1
CASSDRVGYEQYF
TGTGCCAGCAGCGACAGGGTTGGGTACGAGCAGTACTTC
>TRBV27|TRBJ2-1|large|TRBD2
CASSLGLDYEQFF
TGTGCCAGCAGTTTGGGACTAGACTATGAGCAGTTCTTC
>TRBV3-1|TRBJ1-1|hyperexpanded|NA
CASSQGGGGTEAFF
TGTGCCAGCAGCCAAGGTGGAGGGGGCACTGAAGCTTTCTTT
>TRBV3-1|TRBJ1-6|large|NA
CASSQSTQGYSPLHF
TGTGCCAGCAGCCAATCTACCCAGGGGTATTCACCCCTCCACTTT
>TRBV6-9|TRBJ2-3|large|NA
CASSYLGGSTDTQYF
TGTGCCAGCAGTTATCTAGGGGGAAGCACAGATACGCAGTATTTT
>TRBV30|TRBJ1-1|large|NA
CAWSVARYTEAFF
TGTGCCTGGAGCGTAGCACGGTACACTGAAGCTTTCTTT
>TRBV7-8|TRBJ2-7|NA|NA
CASSFNEGGEQYF
TGTGCCAGCAGTTTTAACGAAGGGGGCGAGCAGTACTTC
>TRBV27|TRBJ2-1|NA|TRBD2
CASSLLAGGLYNEQFF
TGTGCCAGCAGTTTACTAGCGGGAGGGTTATACAATGAGCAGTTCTTC
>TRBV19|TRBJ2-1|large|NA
CASSMFSPVSYNEQFF
TGTGCCAGTAGTATGTTTTCTCCGGTCTCCTACAATGAGCAGTTCTTC
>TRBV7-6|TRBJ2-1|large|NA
CASSFNPYNEQFF
TGTGCCAGCAGCTTCAATCCCTACAATGAGCAGTTCTTC
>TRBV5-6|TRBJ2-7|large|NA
CASSLSSGKEQYF
TGTGCCAGCAGCTTGTCGTCGGGGAAAGAGCAGTACTTC
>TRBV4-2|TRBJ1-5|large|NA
CASSQDSGSGNQPQHF
TGTGCCAGCAGCCAAGATTCGGGGAGTGGCAATCAGCCCCAGCATTTT
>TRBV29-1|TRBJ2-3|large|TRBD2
CSVLLANTDTQYF
TGCAGCGTCCTACTAGCGAACACAGATACGCAGTATTTT
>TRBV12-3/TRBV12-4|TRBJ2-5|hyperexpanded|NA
CASSPTGQETQYF
TGTGCCAGCAGTCCTACAGGCCAAGAGACCCAGTACTTC
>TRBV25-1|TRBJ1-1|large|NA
CASTTGPPLIAFF
TGTGCCAGCACCACAGGGCCGCCTTTGATAGCTTTCTTT
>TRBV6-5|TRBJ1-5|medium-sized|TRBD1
CASSPSSLGQDNQPQHF
TGTGCCAGCAGTCCCTCATCCCTTGGACAGGACAATCAGCCCCAGCATTTT
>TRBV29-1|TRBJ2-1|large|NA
CSVVVQYNEQFF
TGCAGCGTTGTGGTGCAGTACAATGAGCAGTTCTTC
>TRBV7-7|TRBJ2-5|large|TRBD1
CASSLRTGVKETQYF
TGTGCCAGCAGCTTACGGACAGGGGTAAAAGAGACCCAGTACTTC
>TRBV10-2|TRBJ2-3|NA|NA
CASSGGADTQYF
TGCGCCAGCAGTGGGGGGGCAGATACGCAGTATTTT